This T cell receptor beta chain originates from a study of a mutant IDH1 vaccine in newly diagnosed glioma. Study as a whole: Investigators started vaccination 4-6 weeks after radiotherapy alone, or with temozolomide cycles.

Time point specified: week 35, safety follow-up. Every single dose of the vaccine, 300 ug of mutant IDH1 20-mer peptide, came with topical imiquimod. Administration of eight vaccinations to patients took place in weeks 1, 3, 5, 7, 11, 15, 19, 23. CDR3 length: 19 residues. Trimming removed 3 bases from V and 1 base from J; junction bases left unmatched: 14. Germline V gene data show CDR1 as LNHDA and CDR2 as SQIVND (reference sequence). This clone was seen a handful of times. Its antigen is as yet unknown. Sequenced by immunoSEQ multiplex PCR; TCRdb stores in-frame clones only, minus some. Altogether tens of thousands of clones are present, more than 70% being singletons, with the ten largest covering more than 10%.

This specimen consisted of PBMCs, obtained from a glioma patient whose treatment included an IDH1 peptide vaccine. The source is a man younger than 35 with glioma. The rearrangement links TRBV19 to TRBJ1-5; 8 nucleotides line up with TRBD1. CDR3 sequence reads: CASSIPLTGEEGSNQPQHF. The CDR3 bases are TGTGCCAGTAGTATTCCGTTGACAGGGGAGGAAGGGAGCAATCAGCCCCAGCATTTT.